The 14 T cell receptor beta chains below were found in one sample sequenced in a study of T cells in Graves' hyperthyroidism and ophthalmopathy. Amplified TCR beta CDR3 regions came from RNA transcripts. The primer set for the first-round RT-PCR of the TCR CDR3 was HTBI. TCRdb reprocessed the multiplex PCR reads via MiXCR and lists one record per CDR3 protein. The repertoire holds a few hundred thousand distinct CDR3 sequences, 12% to 15% seen once, with 5% to 6% in the top ten. The sample was blood. The receptors stem from a woman aged 18-35 years with Graves' hyperthyroidism.

This chain links TRBV5-1 with TRBJ1-4; tentative D call: TRBD1 (6 bases). This CDR3 region has 15 residues. Per germline, CDR1 SGHRS and CDR2 YFSETQ. V gave up 0 bases and J gave up 8 bases, with 14 bases separating them. CDR3 sequence reads: CASSLAPGVGEKLFF. DNA for the CDR3: TGCGCCAGCAGCTTGGCGCCAGGGGTTGGCGAAAAACTGTTTTTT.

The V and J genes are TRBV10-3 and TRBJ2-6; D is undetermined. Trimming removed 4 bases at V and 0 bases at J, with 7 bases between. CDR3 length: 15 residues. Germline V CDR1 and CDR2: ENHRY, SYGVKD. The CDR3 loop reads CAISAQHSGANVLTF. As DNA, the CDR3 is TGTGCCATCAGTGCACAGCACTCTGGGGCCAACGTCCTGACTTTC.

This clonotype was observed at least ten times. The genes are TRBV30 and TRBJ2-1; 9 bases line up with TRBD2. The V and J ends lost 3 bases and 2 bases, in that order; junction bases with no gene match: 8. Germline CDR1 reads GTSNPN; CDR2 reads SVGIG (reference sequence). CDR3 length: 16 amino acids. CDR3 sequence (DNA): TGTGCCTGGAGCCCGCTGGCGGGAGGGACCTACAATGAGCAGTTCTTC. This codes for CAWSPLAGGTYNEQFF.

The CDR3 DNA sequence: TGTGCCAGCAGTTTTGGCCAGGGAGGGTCCGGGGAGCTGTTTTTT. Translated, it gives CASSFGQGGSGELFF. The V gene is TRBV12-3 or TRBV12-4, the J gene TRBJ2-2, with 7 bases identical to TRBD2. The V segment lost 3 bases and the J segment 6 bases; nucleotides outside the gene matches: 7. The CDR3 runs 15 residues.

This clonotype has a count of ten or more. This chain links TRBV5-1 with TRBJ2-1, with D unresolved. Germline CDR1 SGHRS, CDR2 YFSETQ. This CDR3 spans 14 amino acids. V shed 0 bases and J shed 2 bases, with 6 bases lying between them. CDR3 bases: TGCGCCAGCAGCTTGGCGTTAGCCTACAATGAGCAGTTCTTC. Residues: CASSLALAYNEQFF.

This clonotype was observed many times. The chain has TRBV28 and TRBJ2-1; 7 bases agree with TRBD1. V gave up 4 bases and J gave up 3 bases; unmatched junction bases: 3. This CDR3 is built from 14 residues. In germline, CDR1 is MDHEN, CDR2 SYDVKM. Here the CDR3 reads CASSSGQIYNEQFF. CDR3 bases: TGTGCCAGCAGTTCGGGACAGATCTACAATGAGCAGTTCTTC. The whole variable domain, filled in from reference TRBV28 and TRBJ2-1, reads DVKVTQSSRYLVKRTGEKVFLECVQDMDHENMFWYRQDPGLGLRLIYFSYDVKMKEKGDIPEGYSVSREKKERFSLILESASTNQTSMYLCASSSGQIYNEQFFGPGTRLTVL.

There are many counts of this clonotype. The chain uses TRBV20-1 and TRBJ2-5; 14 bases align to TRBD2. CDR1 is DFQATT, CDR2 SNEGSKA, per germline (reference sequence). After removal of 4 bases from V and 5 bases from J, the junction contained 12 bases not matched to a gene. The CDR3 has 17 residues. The CDR3 bases are TGCAGTGCTAAGATGGGGACTAGCGGGAGAAGGAGGGAGACCCAGTACTTC. This translates into CSAKMGTSGRRRETQYF.

The chain has TRBV7-8 and TRBJ1-5; the match to TRBD1 covers 7 bases. The CDR3 spans 18 residues. Germline lookup yields CDR1 SGHVS and CDR2 FQNEAQ. Trimming removed 0 bases from V and 1 base from J; junction bases left unmatched: 9. DNA of the CDR3: TGTGCCAGCAGCTTAGCCTACAGGGGCATGAAGAGCAATCAGCCCCAGCATTTT. Translation gives CASSLAYRGMKSNQPQHF.

The table lists this clonotype with many counts. The genes are TRBV7-9 and TRBJ2-5; D is ambiguous. Germline assignment: CDR1 SEHNR and CDR2 FQNEAQ (reference sequence). The CDR3 length is 14 residues. Trimming took off 3 bases at V and 5 bases at J, with 13 bases between the two ends. The CDR3 reads CASSLVLSGETQYF. The DNA of the CDR3 is TGTGCCAGCAGCTTGGTCCTTAGTGGGGAGACCCAGTACTTC.

This clonotype appeared a few times. The chain links TRBV20-1 to TRBJ2-7; 11 bases are shared with TRBD2. This CDR3 has 15 residues. The V gene end was trimmed by 0 bases and the J gene end by 4 bases; junction bases not matched to a gene: 5. The germline V gene has CDR1 DFQATT and CDR2 SNEGSKA (reference sequence). CDR3 nucleotide sequence: TGCAGTGCTAGAGATACTCTAGCGGGAGGATACGAGCAGTACTTC. This codes for CSARDTLAGGYEQYF.

This clonotype was seen a few times. The chain carries TRBV7-2 and TRBJ2-1; D gene ambiguous. The CDR3 contains 13 residues. V lost 3 bases, J lost 3 bases, and 6 bases lay in between. Germline CDR1 reads SGHTA; CDR2 reads FQGNSA. The chain's CDR3 is CASSFWVYNEQFF. As DNA, the CDR3 is TGTGCCAGCAGCTTCTGGGTCTACAATGAGCAGTTCTTC.

Ten or more counts support this clonotype. The genes are TRBV11-2 and TRBJ2-1; 15 bases are shared with TRBD2. The CDR3 is 15 residues long. Per the germline V gene, CDR1 is SGHAT and CDR2 is FQNNGV. The V gene end was trimmed by 5 bases and the J gene end by 8 bases; junction bases not matched to a gene: 4. CDR3 residues: CASSRTSGRADEQFF. CDR3 bases: TGTGCCAGCAGCAGGACTAGCGGGAGGGCCGATGAGCAGTTCTTC.

The sample holds a few counts of this clonotype. The chain recombines TRBV19 with TRBJ2-1, with D unresolved. Germline loops: CDR1 LNHDA, CDR2 SQIVND (reference sequence). CDR3 size: 12 residues. V gave up 3 bases and J gave up 5 bases, with 5 bases separating them. CDR3 sequence: CASSIAHNEQFF. CDR3 DNA: TGTGCCAGTAGTATTGCCCACAATGAGCAGTTCTTC.

There are a few counts of this clonotype. V is TRBV20-1 and J is TRBJ1-6; the D is unclear. The V end was cut by 0 bases, the J end by 9 bases, with 15 bases between. CDR3 length equals 15 residues. Germline lookup yields CDR1 DFQATT and CDR2 SNEGSKA (reference sequence). The CDR3 DNA follows: TGCAGTGCTAGAGAGACTAGTGGCACGATTTCACCCCTCCACTTT. It is translated as CSARETSGTISPLHF.